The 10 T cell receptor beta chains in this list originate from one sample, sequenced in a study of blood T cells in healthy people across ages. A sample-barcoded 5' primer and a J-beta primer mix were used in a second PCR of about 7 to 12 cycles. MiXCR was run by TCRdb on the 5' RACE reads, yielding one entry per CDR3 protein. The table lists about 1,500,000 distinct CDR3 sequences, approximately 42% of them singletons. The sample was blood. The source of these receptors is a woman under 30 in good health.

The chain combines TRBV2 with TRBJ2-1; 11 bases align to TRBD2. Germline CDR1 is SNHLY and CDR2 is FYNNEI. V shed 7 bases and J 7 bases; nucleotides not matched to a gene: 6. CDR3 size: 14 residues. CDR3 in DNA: TGTGCCAGCATTCGAACTAGCGGGAGTAATGAGCAGTTCTTC. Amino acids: CASIRTSGSNEQFF.

In nucleotides, the CDR3 is TGCGCCAGCAGTCGGAGACTAGCGGGTTCAGATACGCAGTATTTT. It translates to CASSRRLAGSDTQYF. This rearrangement joins TRBV10-1 to TRBJ2-3; the match to TRBD2 covers 10 bases. The CDR3 spans 15 residues. CDR1 and CDR2 (germline): WNHNN, SYGVQD (reference sequence). V lost 5 bases to trimming and J lost 4 bases; unmatched junction nucleotides: 6.

Here the CDR3 DNA reads TGTGCCAGCAGGACCGGAGGACGTTTAGGCTACACCTTC. It specifies CASRTGGRLGYTF. The V call is TRBV28, the J call TRBJ1-2; D is unclear. From germline, CDR1 is MDHEN and CDR2 SYDVKM. Trimming removed 6 bases at V and 8 bases at J, with 16 bases between. The CDR3 consists of 13 residues.

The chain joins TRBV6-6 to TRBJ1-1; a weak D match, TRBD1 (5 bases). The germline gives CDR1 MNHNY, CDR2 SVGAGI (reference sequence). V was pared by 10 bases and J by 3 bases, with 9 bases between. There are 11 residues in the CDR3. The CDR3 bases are TGTGCCACCGGCAGGGACACTGAAGCTTTCTTT. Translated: CATGRDTEAFF.

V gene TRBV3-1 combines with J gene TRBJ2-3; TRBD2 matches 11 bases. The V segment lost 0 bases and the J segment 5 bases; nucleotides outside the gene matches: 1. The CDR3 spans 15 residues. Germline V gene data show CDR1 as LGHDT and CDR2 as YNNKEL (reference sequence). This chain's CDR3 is CASSQELAGEDTQYF. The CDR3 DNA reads TGTGCCAGCAGCCAAGAACTAGCGGGAGAAGATACGCAGTATTTT.

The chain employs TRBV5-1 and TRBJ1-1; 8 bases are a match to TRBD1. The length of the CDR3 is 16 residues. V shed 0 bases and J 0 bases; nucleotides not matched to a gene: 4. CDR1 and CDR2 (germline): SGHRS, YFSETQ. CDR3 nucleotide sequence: TGCGCCAGCAGCTTGGAAGGACAGGGACTGAACACTGAAGCTTTCTTT. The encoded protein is CASSLEGQGLNTEAFF. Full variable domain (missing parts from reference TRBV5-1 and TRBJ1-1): KAGVTQTPRYLIKTRGQQVTLSCSPISGHRSVSWYQQTPGQGLQFLFEYFSETQRNKGNFPGRFSGRQFSNSRSEMNVSTLELGDSALYLCASSLEGQGLNTEAFFGQGTRLTVV.

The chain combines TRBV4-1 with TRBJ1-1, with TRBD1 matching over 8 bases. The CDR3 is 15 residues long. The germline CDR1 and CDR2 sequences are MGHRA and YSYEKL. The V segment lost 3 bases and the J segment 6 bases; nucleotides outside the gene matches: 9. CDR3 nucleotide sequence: TGCGCCAGCAGCCACCCGGACAGGGAAGGGGCTGAAGCTTTCTTT. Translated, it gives CASSHPDREGAEAFF.

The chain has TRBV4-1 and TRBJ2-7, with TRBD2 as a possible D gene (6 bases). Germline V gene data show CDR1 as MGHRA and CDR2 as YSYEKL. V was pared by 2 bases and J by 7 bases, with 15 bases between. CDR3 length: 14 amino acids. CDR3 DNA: TGCGCCAGCAGCCAATTCGGGAGATCCCAAGAGCAGTACTTC. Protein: CASSQFGRSQEQYF.

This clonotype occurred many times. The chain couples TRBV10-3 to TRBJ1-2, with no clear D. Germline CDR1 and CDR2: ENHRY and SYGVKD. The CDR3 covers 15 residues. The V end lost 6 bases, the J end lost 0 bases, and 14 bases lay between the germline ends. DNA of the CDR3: TGTGCCATCAGCGACCGGGTCGGGGCTAACTATGGCTACACCTTC. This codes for CAISDRVGANYGYTF.

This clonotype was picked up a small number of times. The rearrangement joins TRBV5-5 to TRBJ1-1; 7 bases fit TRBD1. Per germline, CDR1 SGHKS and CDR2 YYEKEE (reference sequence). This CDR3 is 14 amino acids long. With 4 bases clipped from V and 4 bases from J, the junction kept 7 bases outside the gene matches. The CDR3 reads CASSPRQGFTEAFF. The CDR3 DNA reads TGTGCCAGCAGCCCACGACAGGGATTCACTGAAGCTTTCTTT. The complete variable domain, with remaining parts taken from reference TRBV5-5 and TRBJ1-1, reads DAGVTQSPTHLIKTRGQQVTLRCSPISGHKSVSWYQQVLGQGPQFIFQYYEKEERGRGNFPDRFSARQFPNYSSELNVNALLLGDSALYLCASSPRQGFTEAFFGQGTRLTVV.